This is a list of T cell receptor beta chains from one sample in a study of regulatory and conventional T cells in RAG deficiency. Sequencing was performed with immunoSEQ multiplex PCR; in TCRdb, only in-frame clones are kept and a portion is missing. Of approximately 35,000 clones in the sample, about 80% were seen once. Separately, the same data were catalogued under a study of regulatory T cells.

The sequenced sample was CD4+ effector T cells sorted from blood. All receptors come from a human donor in good health. Each CDR3 is given with its conserved first and last residue. A D gene is named only where the DNA matches it firmly. Clone size, where shown, is once, few, many, or a class for clones that have expanded.

j_call d_call v_call clone_size cdr3_aa
TRBJ1-1 TRBD1 TRBV7-3 NA CASTPTGGGTEAFF
TRBJ1-4 NA TRBV5-6 NA CASSFGRLLMMELFF
TRBJ2-1 TRBD2 TRBV5-1 NA CASAGTSGYNEQFF
TRBJ2-7 NA TRBV5-1 NA CASWDLSSYEQYF
TRBJ2-5 TRBD2 TRBV7-3 NA CASSLRGLAGEETQYF
TRBJ2-5 TRBD1 TRBV5-6 NA CASSLRDSQETQYF
TRBJ1-1 TRBD1 TRBV2 NA CASSTGGASHTEAFF
TRBJ1-5 NA TRBV7-2 NA CASSSTTRNQPQHF
TRBJ1-2 NA TRBV7-2 NA CASSRPGTNYGYTF
TRBJ2-7 TRBD1 TRBV5-5 NA CASSLVGQDYEQYF
TRBJ1-2 TRBD1 TRBV5-6 NA CASSPDAGTGNGYTF
TRBJ2-3 NA TRBV7-2 NA CASSSFADTQYF
TRBJ1-2 NA TRBV4-1 NA CASARVSNYGYTF
TRBJ1-6 NA TRBV7-2 NA CASSPASGFNSPLHF
TRBJ2-5 NA TRBV29-1 NA CSVGARFLETQYF
TRBJ2-2 NA TRBV2 NA CASRAWLVEPGELFF
TRBJ2-5 TRBD2 TRBV9 NA CASSVERGGRETQYF
TRBJ1-1 NA TRBV10-3 NA CAITDGTEAFF
TRBJ2-5 NA TRBV5-1 NA CASSLGGGQETQYF
TRBJ1-1 NA TRBV7-9 few CASSPKIRLNTEAFF
TRBJ2-7 NA TRBV21-1 NA CASTRDRVCEQYF
TRBJ1-2 NA TRBV7-9 NA CASSPGGYYGYTF
TRBJ2-1 TRBD1 TRBV2 NA CASSGDRGFSEQFF
TRBJ1-5 NA TRBV11-2 NA CASSLGSMTGNQPQHF
TRBJ1-5 NA TRBV2 NA CASSDRENQPQHF
TRBJ1-3 NA TRBV7-6 NA CASSFEGSSGNTIYF
TRBJ1-2 NA TRBV6-6 once CASRTQQTDGYTF
TRBJ2-7 NA TRBV5-6 NA CASSLVSSYEQYF
TRBJ2-5 TRBD2 TRBV15 NA CATSTRGGSETQYF
TRBJ2-7 NA TRBV5-4 NA CASSSAPAQGPAKQYF
TRBJ1-1 NA TRBV29-1 NA CSVDYRVTEAFF
TRBJ2-3 NA TRBV28 NA CASSLYSEGTDTQYF
TRBJ1-2 TRBD1 TRBV2 NA CASRGMTGSYGYTF
TRBJ2-2 NA TRBV5-1 NA CASSLAVGGNTGELFF
TRBJ1-2 NA TRBV18 few CASSSDGTLGYGYTF
TRBJ2-3 NA TRBV11-3 NA CASSLGQGRTDTQYF
TRBJ1-2 TRBD1 TRBV7-9 NA CASSVGTVGYGYTF
TRBJ2-7 NA TRBV11-1 NA CASSLDGDSVYEQYF
TRBJ1-1 TRBD1 TRBV9 once CASSPRSRDRGLDTEAFF
TRBJ1-4 NA TRBV6-4 NA CASTRQDEKLFF
TRBJ2-2 NA TRBV19 NA CASRAPPWGAGTGELFF
TRBJ2-3 TRBD2 TRBV6-5 NA CASSYRGERGTDTQYF
TRBJ1-6 TRBD1 TRBV15 few CATSTRDSNNSPLHF
TRBJ1-4 TRBD1 TRBV9 NA CASSTSTGSNEKLFF
TRBJ2-5 NA TRBV5-1 NA CASSLVRETQYF
TRBJ2-7 NA TRBV4-1 NA CASSQGSRGEYEQYF
TRBJ1-6 NA TRBV18 NA CASSPHQGRNSPLHF
TRBJ2-2 NA TRBV2 few CASSDRRQNTGELFF
TRBJ1-2 NA TRBV6-5 NA CASSGLAEGNYGYTF
TRBJ1-3 TRBD1 TRBV5-5 once CASRETGVANTIYF
TRBJ2-7 TRBD1 TRBV30 NA CAWSFRGHSEQYF
TRBJ2-7 TRBD1 TRBV27 NA CASSLDRVAEQYF
TRBJ2-7 NA TRBV9 NA CASSPQPGSSYEQYF
TRBJ1-1 TRBD1 TRBV12-5 NA CASGARGVSTEAFF
TRBJ2-5 TRBD2 TRBV4-2 NA CASSRELAGGQETQYF